Sequencing of this TCR beta chain was carried out in a study of cytomegalovirus exposure and HLA in healthy donors. Both 60 Vbeta primers and 13 Jbeta primers went into the PCR. Measured with immunoSEQ multiplex PCR; TCRdb has only the in-frame clones, and not every one. Among under 70,000 clones listed, more than 60% were seen once. The ends were cut back, 3 bases at V and 3 bases at J, with 12 bases in the middle. This CDR3 has 14 amino acids. Germline values: CDR1 SGHRS, CDR2 YFSETQ. The receptor was isolated from a male donor in good health and CMV-seropositive. Sample: PBMCs. The chain employs TRBV5-1 and TRBJ1-1; D might be TRBD1 (5 bases). The CDR3 reads CASSWGRRYTEAFF. CDR3 sequence (DNA): TGCGCCAGCAGCTGGGGGAGGAGGTACACTGAAGCTTTCTTT.